The source of this TCR beta chain is a study of CD8 T cell repertoires and HIV-1 epitope variants. The overall study: Control wells had CMV/EBV/flu peptides, negative Ebola AY9, or no peptide.

Method: immunoSEQ multiplex PCR; TCRdb's copy keeps in-frame clones and lacks some. The table includes approximately 90,000 clones, roughly 77% detected once. This CDR3 is built from 15 residues. CDR1 LNHDA and CDR2 SQIVND come from the germline V gene (reference sequence). The V end was cut by 8 bases, the J end by 3 bases, with 14 bases between. This rearrangement joins TRBV19 to TRBJ2-6; TRBD2 might be the D (6 bases). The receptor's source is a male donor with HIV. The sample was uncultured baseline CD8+ T cells from peripheral blood mononuclear cells (PBMCs). CDR3 DNA sequence: TGTGCCAGTGGGGGAGGAAAGGATGGGGCCAACGTCCTGACTTTC. It encodes CASGGGKDGANVLTF.